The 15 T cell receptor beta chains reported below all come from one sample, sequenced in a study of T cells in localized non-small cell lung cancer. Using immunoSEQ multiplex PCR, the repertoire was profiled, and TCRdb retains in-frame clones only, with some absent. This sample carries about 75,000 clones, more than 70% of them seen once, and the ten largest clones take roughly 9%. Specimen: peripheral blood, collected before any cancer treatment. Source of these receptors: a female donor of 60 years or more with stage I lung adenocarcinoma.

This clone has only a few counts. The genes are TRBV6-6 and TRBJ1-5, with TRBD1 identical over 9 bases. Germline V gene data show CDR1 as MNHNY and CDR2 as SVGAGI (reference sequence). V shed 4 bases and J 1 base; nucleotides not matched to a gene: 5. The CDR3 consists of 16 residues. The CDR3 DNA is TGTGCCAGCAGTTCTACAGGGGGCATGAGCAATCAGCCCCAGCATTTT. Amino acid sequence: CASSSTGGMSNQPQHF.

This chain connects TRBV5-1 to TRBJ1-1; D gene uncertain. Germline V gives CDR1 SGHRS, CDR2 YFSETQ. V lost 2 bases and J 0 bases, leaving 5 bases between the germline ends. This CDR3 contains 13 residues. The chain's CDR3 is CASSLMLNTEAFF. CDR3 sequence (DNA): TGCGCCAGCAGCTTAATGTTGAACACTGAAGCTTTCTTT.

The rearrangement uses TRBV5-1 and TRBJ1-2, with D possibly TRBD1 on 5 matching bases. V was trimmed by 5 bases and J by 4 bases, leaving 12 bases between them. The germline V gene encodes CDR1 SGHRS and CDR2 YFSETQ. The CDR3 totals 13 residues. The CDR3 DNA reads TGCGCCAGCAGTAGGGGCAGGGCCTATGGCTACACCTTC. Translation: CASSRGRAYGYTF.

The CDR3 region has the DNA TGTGCCAGCAGCTTGGGGGGCGAGGAGACCCAGTACTTC. It encodes CASSLGGEETQYF. The chain joins TRBV5-4 to TRBJ2-5, with D perhaps TRBD1 (5 bases). Germline-derived CDR1 and CDR2 are SGHNT and YYREEE (reference sequence). This CDR3 contains 13 residues. The germline V and J ends were trimmed by 0 bases and 5 bases, with 8 bases remaining between them. The full variable domain, with the rest looked up from reference TRBV5-4 and TRBJ2-5, is ETGVTQSPTHLIKTRGQQVTLRCSSQSGHNTVSWYQQALGQGPQFIFQYYREEENGRGNFPPRFSGLQFPNYSSELNVNALELDDSALYLCASSLGGEETQYFGPGTRLLVL.

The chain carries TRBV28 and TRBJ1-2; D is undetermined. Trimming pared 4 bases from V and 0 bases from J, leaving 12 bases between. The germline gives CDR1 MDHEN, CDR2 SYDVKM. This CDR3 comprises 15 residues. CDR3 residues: CASSSPGVANYGYTF. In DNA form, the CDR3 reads TGTGCCAGCAGTTCCCCGGGTGTGGCTAACTATGGCTACACCTTC.

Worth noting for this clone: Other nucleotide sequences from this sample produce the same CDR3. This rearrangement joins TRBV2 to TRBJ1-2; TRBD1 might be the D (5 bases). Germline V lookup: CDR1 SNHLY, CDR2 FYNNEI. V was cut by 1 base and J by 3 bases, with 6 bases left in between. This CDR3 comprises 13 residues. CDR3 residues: CASSEGGHYGYTF. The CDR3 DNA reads TGTGCCAGCAGTGAAGGGGGCCACTATGGCTACACCTTC.

In DNA, the CDR3 is TGTGCCAGCAGCTTAGATGGCGCGGGGGGGCTCCAAGAGACCCAGTACTTC. Encoded protein: CASSLDGAGGLQETQYF. The V and J genes are TRBV11-3 and TRBJ2-5, with 9 bases lining up with TRBD2. Looked up from germline, CDR1 is SGHNT and CDR2 is YENEEA. The V segment lost 0 bases and the J segment 1 base; nucleotides outside the gene matches: 6. CDR3 length: 17 amino acids.

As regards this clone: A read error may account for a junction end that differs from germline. In nucleotides, the CDR3 is TGCGCCAGCAGCCCCCCCGGAAGCACCATATATTTT. It yields the protein CASSPPGSTIYF. The chain employs TRBV5-1 and TRBJ1-3, with D unresolved. Germline V CDR1 and CDR2: SGHRS, YFSETQ. This CDR3 has 12 amino acids.

CDR3: CASSRGGKGTQNIQYF. CDR3 nucleotide sequence: TGTGCCAGCAGCCGAGGGGGGAAAGGGACTCAAAACATTCAGTACTTC. The chain joins TRBV27 to TRBJ2-4; TRBD1 or TRBD2 may be the D gene (6 bases each). The CDR3 runs 16 residues. The germline CDR1 and CDR2 sequences are MNHEY and SMNVEV (reference sequence). Trimming took off 6 bases at V and 5 bases at J, with 20 bases between the two ends.

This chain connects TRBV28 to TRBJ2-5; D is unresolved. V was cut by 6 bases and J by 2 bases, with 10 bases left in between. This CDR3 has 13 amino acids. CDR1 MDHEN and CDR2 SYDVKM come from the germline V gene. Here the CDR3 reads CASSSEKQETQYF. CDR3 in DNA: TGTGCCAGCAGCTCAGAAAAGCAAGAGACCCAGTACTTC.

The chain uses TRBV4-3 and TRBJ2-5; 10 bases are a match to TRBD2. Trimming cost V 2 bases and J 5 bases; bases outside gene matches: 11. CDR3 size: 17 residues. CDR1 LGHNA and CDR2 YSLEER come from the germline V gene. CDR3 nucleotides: TGCGCCAGCAGCCAAAAACTAGCGGGAATGGGAGTGGAGACCCAGTACTTC. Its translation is CASSQKLAGMGVETQYF.

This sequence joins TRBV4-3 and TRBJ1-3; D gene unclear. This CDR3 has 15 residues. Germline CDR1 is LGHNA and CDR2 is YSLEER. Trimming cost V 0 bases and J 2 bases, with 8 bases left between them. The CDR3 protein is CASSQETGAGNTIYF. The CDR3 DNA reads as TGCGCCAGCAGCCAAGAGACTGGGGCTGGAAACACCATATATTTT.

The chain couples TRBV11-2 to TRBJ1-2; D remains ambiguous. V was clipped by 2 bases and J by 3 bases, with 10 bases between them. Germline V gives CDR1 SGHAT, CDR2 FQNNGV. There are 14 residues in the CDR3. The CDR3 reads CASSLRGGHYGYTF. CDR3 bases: TGTGCCAGCAGCTTACGTGGCGGGCACTATGGCTACACCTTC.

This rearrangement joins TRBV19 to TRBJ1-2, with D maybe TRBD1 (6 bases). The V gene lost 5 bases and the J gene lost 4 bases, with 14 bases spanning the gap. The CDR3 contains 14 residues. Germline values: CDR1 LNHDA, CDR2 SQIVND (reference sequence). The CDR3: CASSPPDRGYGYTF. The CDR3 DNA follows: TGTGCCAGTAGTCCACCGGACAGAGGCTATGGCTACACCTTC.

CDR3 sequence: CASDVRTGNTDTQYF. The CDR3 DNA follows: TGTGCCAGCGATGTACGGACAGGGAACACAGATACGCAGTATTTT. The chain is built from TRBV6-5 and TRBJ2-3; 8 bases align to TRBD1. The germline gives CDR1 MNHEY, CDR2 SVGAGI. Trimming removed 8 bases from V and 2 bases from J; junction bases left unmatched: 9. The CDR3 totals 15 residues.